A selection of T cell receptor beta chains follows, all from one sample in a study of early T cells in non-severe SARS-CoV-2 infection. Via MiXCR, TCRdb re-called the 5' RACE reads, giving one row per CDR3 protein. The table has some 50,000 distinct CDR3 sequences, 9.3% seen once. The source material was whole blood. These receptors originate from an adult who was a healthcare worker with PCR-confirmed SARS-CoV-2 infection or an uninfected control (not recorded which). Each CDR3 is given without its conserved first and last residue. The D gene is left open where the match is weak.

v_call d_call cdr3_aa
TRBV5-5 NA ASSLFGGNTEAF
TRBV12-3/TRBV12-4 TRBD2 ASRGTSALYEQY
TRBV20-1 NA SASGGALDSPLH
TRBV5-1 NA ASSLVKDGYGYT
TRBV6-5 NA ASSSRGQPQH
TRBV14 NA ASSRTLEETQY
TRBV7-3 TRBD1 ASSLAGGYEQY
TRBV3-1 NA ASSQDWGQAYEQY
TRBV18 NA ASSPPGGASGNTIY
TRBV9 NA ASSRAGNEKLF
TRBV10-3 NA ASAPSSGNTIY
TRBV9 NA ASSVGMNTEAF
TRBV7-8 NA ASSFSIDRDTGELF
TRBV7-2 NA ASSIPQGYEQY
TRBV12-3/TRBV12-4 NA ASSVAGLSYEQY
TRBV5-1 TRBD2 ASSPLAGGPHNEQF
TRBV11-3 NA ASSLNGNTDTQY
TRBV20-1 TRBD2 SATGTSGGRRETQY
TRBV20-1 NA SARSYRGAANEKLF
TRBV5-1 NA ASSWGLRSNNYEQY
TRBV10-3 TRBD1 AIGGDRDEKLF
TRBV3-1 NA ASSQGSITYEQY
TRBV7-8 NA ASSSERTLYQPQH
TRBV6-2/TRBV6-3 NA ASSPVDETQY
TRBV10-3 TRBD1 AISAGTGEYEQY
TRBV5-1 NA ASSLKQATDTQY
TRBV24-1 TRBD2 ATSSRTSPHEQF
TRBV7-9 NA ASSLGRGRGSTDTQY
TRBV6-6 NA ASTPARQIMNTEAF
TRBV2 TRBD2 ASSDGGGSYNEQF
TRBV27 NA ATQRSGQETQY
TRBV6-5 TRBD1 ASSPFRGGANYGYT
TRBV7-8 NA ASSLGHNYEQY
TRBV27 NA ASSLLGAGELF
TRBV7-2 TRBD2 ASSSASGAYTGELF
TRBV6-6 NA ASSHSRTNYGYT
TRBV10-2 NA ASSGVFGARNYGYT
TRBV7-8 NA ASSPGSPRNTEAF
TRBV11-2 NA ASSSLRLF
TRBV6-6 NA ASKGRPEYSNQPQH
TRBV20-1 NA SARDSSGVFSYEQY
TRBV5-1 NA ASSLGPEGGNTIY
TRBV4-1 TRBD2 ASSQYLQGAGAYEQY
TRBV7-2 NA ASSSPRTFKNIQY
TRBV3-1 NA ASSQDGQEPVI
TRBV7-3 TRBD2 ASSFGLGEGTPDTQY
TRBV19 NA ASSIDLVGIGELF
TRBV3-1 NA ASSHRSYNEQF
TRBV2 TRBD1 ASSDWTGTEVTQY
TRBV10-2 NA ASKVGYEQY
TRBV12-3/TRBV12-4 NA ASSELQETQY
TRBV6-6 NA ASSRKDVSGANVLT
TRBV7-2 NA ASSPQPGTLNEKLF
TRBV5-4 NA ASSSGEGDIQY